These 22 T cell receptor beta chains came from one sample sequenced in a study of PD-1 blockade in classical Hodgkin lymphoma. All patients relapsed after autologous stem cell transplantation, and brentuximab vedotin exposure varied. Profiling relied on immunoSEQ multiplex PCR, and the TCRdb table lists in-frame clones only, not all of them. The repertoire has roughly 70,000 clones, about two thirds of them found once; the top ten carry approximately 9%. Sequenced material: peripheral blood mononuclear cells (PBMCs), taken before the second cycle of nivolumab. The receptors come from a human donor with classical Hodgkin lymphoma.

The V and J genes are TRBV6-6 and TRBJ1-5, with TRBD1 matching 10 bases. This CDR3 has 15 residues. With 5 bases clipped from V and 5 bases from J, the junction kept 6 bases outside the gene matches. Per germline, CDR1 MNHNY and CDR2 SVGAGI (reference sequence). The CDR3 loop reads CASSQDRGPHQPQHF. CDR3 in DNA: TGTGCCAGCAGTCAAGACAGGGGGCCACATCAGCCCCAGCATTTT.

The chain links TRBV2 to TRBJ2-3; 11 bases fit TRBD2. Germline loops: CDR1 SNHLY, CDR2 FYNNEI. The CDR3 covers 15 residues. The junction had 9 bases not matched to a gene; V was cut back by 6 bases and J by 7 bases. The CDR3 sequence is CASRGTSGSQNTQYF. CDR3 nucleotide sequence: TGTGCCAGCAGGGGGACTAGCGGTTCACAGAATACGCAGTATTTT.

The V gene is TRBV4-1, the J gene TRBJ2-1, with TRBD2 as a possible D gene (5 bases). The CDR3 covers 18 residues. V shed 0 bases and J shed 0 bases, with 15 bases lying between them. CDR1 is MGHRA, CDR2 YSYEKL, per germline. The DNA of the CDR3 is TGCGCCAGCAGCCAAGAGGGAACCGACACTAGCTCCTACAATGAGCAGTTCTTC. It translates to CASSQEGTDTSSYNEQFF.

The chain joins TRBV7-8 to TRBJ2-7, with D possibly called TRBD1 or TRBD2 (6 bases each). Germline assignment: CDR1 SGHVS and CDR2 FQNEAQ. Trimming removed 5 bases at V and 1 base at J, with 12 bases between. The CDR3 totals 14 residues. The CDR3 region is CASSPRDISYEQYF. DNA for the CDR3: TGTGCCAGCAGCCCGCGGGACATTTCCTACGAGCAGTACTTC. Combining the CDR3 with reference TRBV7-8 and TRBJ2-7 gives the whole variable domain GAGVSQSPRYKVAKRGQDVALRCDPISGHVSLFWYQQALGQGPEFLTYFQNEAQLDKSGLPSDRFFAERPEGSVSTLKIQRTQQEDSAVYLCASSPRDISYEQYFGPGTRLTVT.

This clone is categorized as medium-sized. The rearrangement uses TRBV28 and TRBJ1-5; no firm D call. The CDR3 sequence is 15 residues long. Between the trimmed V and J ends, which lost 3 bases and 3 bases, there was a span of 12 bases. CDR1 MDHEN and CDR2 SYDVKM come from the germline V gene. The CDR3 reads CASSFPRGINQPQHF. The CDR3 nucleotides read TGTGCCAGCAGTTTCCCCCGAGGAATCAATCAGCCCCAGCATTTT.

V gene TRBV28 combines with J gene TRBJ2-1; D assignment may be TRBD1 or TRBD2 (5 bases each). The V gene lost 2 bases and the J gene lost 7 bases, with 12 bases spanning the gap. This CDR3 has 14 residues. Germline V gene sequence: CDR1 MDHEN, CDR2 SYDVKM. CDR3 region: CASSLPDWGNEQFF. The CDR3 nucleotides read TGTGCCAGCAGTTTACCGGACTGGGGGAATGAGCAGTTCTTC.

The chain joins TRBV5-1 to TRBJ2-2; TRBD1 might be the D (5 bases). Germline CDR1 and CDR2: SGHRS and YFSETQ. CDR3 size: 13 residues. V was cut by 0 bases and J by 6 bases, with 6 bases left in between. Here the CDR3 reads CASSLEGAGELFF. The CDR3 DNA is TGCGCCAGCAGCTTGGAAGGGGCCGGGGAGCTGTTTTTT.

The gene calls are TRBV5-4 and TRBJ1-2, with D possibly being TRBD1 (6 bases). V was clipped by 6 bases and J by 6 bases, with 15 bases between them. The CDR3 totals 13 residues. Germline V gene data show CDR1 as SGHNT and CDR2 as YYREEE (reference sequence). DNA of the CDR3: TGTGCCAGCATCCCACAGGGTGCGGATGGCTACACCTTC. Translated, it gives CASIPQGADGYTF.

This clone was seen more than once but under ten times. The rearrangement links TRBV28 to TRBJ1-2; D is undetermined. V lost 11 bases to trimming and J lost 6 bases, with 19 bases between them. From germline, CDR1 is MDHEN and CDR2 SYDVKM. This CDR3 spans 13 amino acids. DNA of the CDR3: TGTGCCCGGAGGTGGACCCGGTCAGATGGCTACACCTTC. As protein: CARRWTRSDGYTF.

V usage is TRBV4-1 and J usage is TRBJ2-1, with TRBD1 identical over 10 bases. The germline V gene has CDR1 MGHRA and CDR2 YSYEKL. J lost 4 bases, V lost 5 bases, and 5 bases had no gene match. The CDR3 has 15 amino acids. The DNA of the CDR3 is TGCGCCAGCAGCTCATGGGGACAGGGGTACAATGAGCAGTTCTTC. This encodes CASSSWGQGYNEQFF.

This sequence joins TRBV7-9 and TRBJ1-4, with unresolved D. This CDR3 is 15 amino acids long. Germline V CDR1 and CDR2: SEHNR, FQNEAQ (reference sequence). V lost 6 bases to trimming and J lost 6 bases, with 17 bases between them. The CDR3 bases are TGTGCCAGCAGTAACACCCTGGGGTTGGATGAAAAACTGTTTTTT. Residues: CASSNTLGLDEKLFF.

The rearrangement joins TRBV11-3 to TRBJ2-5; 15 nucleotides agree with TRBD2. This CDR3 is built from 17 residues. Looked up from germline, CDR1 is SGHNT and CDR2 is YENEEA. Trimming at V came to 4 bases and at J to 2 bases, leaving 5 bases not matched to a gene. The CDR3 spells CASSSGLAGGTQETQYF. The CDR3, as DNA: TGTGCCAGCAGCTCGGGACTAGCGGGAGGCACACAAGAGACCCAGTACTTC.

This chain connects TRBV7-9 to TRBJ2-1; 7 nucleotides match TRBD2. This CDR3 contains 15 residues. Trimming at V came to 3 bases and at J to 7 bases, leaving 9 bases not matched to a gene. Germline-derived CDR1 and CDR2 are SEHNR and FQNEAQ (reference sequence). The CDR3 spells CASSFGWEGRNEQFF. The DNA of the CDR3 is TGTGCCAGCAGCTTCGGGTGGGAGGGCCGGAATGAGCAGTTCTTC.

The count of this clone is one. The V and J genes are TRBV7-2 and TRBJ2-3; the D gene is possibly TRBD2 (6 bases). This CDR3 region has 15 residues. Between the trimmed V and J ends, which lost 0 bases and 0 bases, there was a span of 7 bases. From germline, CDR1 is SGHTA and CDR2 FQGNSA. CDR3 coding DNA: TGTGCCAGCAGCTTAGCGGGAGGCAGCACAGATACGCAGTATTTT. Residues: CASSLAGGSTDTQYF.

The rearrangement joins TRBV7-6 to TRBJ1-6, with D tentatively TRBD1 (5 bases). V lost 1 base to trimming and J lost 7 bases, with 8 bases between them. The CDR3 has 14 amino acids. CDR1 SGHVS and CDR2 FNYEAQ come from the germline V gene. The CDR3 reads CASSLGQWNSPLHF. The CDR3 DNA follows: TGTGCCAGCAGCTTAGGACAGTGGAATTCACCCCTCCACTTT. The full variable domain, its missing parts supplied by reference TRBV7-6 and TRBJ1-6, is GAGVSQSPRYKVTKRGQDVALRCDPISGHVSLYWYRQALGQGPEFLTYFNYEAQQDKSGLPNDRFSAERPEGSISTLTIQRTEQRDSAMYRCASSLGQWNSPLHFGNGTRLTVT.

J is TRBJ2-3 and V is TRBV7-2; 10 bases are a match to TRBD2. Trimming took 0 bases from V and 6 from J; bases not matched to a gene: 9. CDR3 length: 17 amino acids. Germline values: CDR1 SGHTA, CDR2 FQGNSA. CDR3 sequence: CASSLALAGFTADTQYF. The CDR3 nucleotides are TGTGCCAGCAGCTTAGCACTAGCGGGATTCACTGCGGATACGCAGTATTTT.

This clone showed up just a few times. The V gene is TRBV25-1, the J gene TRBJ1-2; D remains ambiguous. Germline V gene data show CDR1 as MGHDK and CDR2 as SYGVNS. This CDR3 spans 14 amino acids. Deletions cut 3 bases from V and 3 bases from J, with 11 bases between. The CDR3 loop reads CASSEEGPYYGYTF. Here the CDR3 DNA reads TGTGCCAGCAGTGAGGAAGGGCCATACTATGGCTACACCTTC.

The chain carries TRBV7-3 and TRBJ2-2; 7 bases match TRBD2. V was pared by 5 bases and J by 3 bases, with 3 bases of the junction left unmatched. The CDR3 sequence is 14 residues long. The germline V gene encodes CDR1 SGHTA and CDR2 FQGTGA. CDR3 in amino acids: CASSLGGYTGELFF. For the CDR3, the DNA is TGTGCCAGCAGCCTCGGGGGGTACACCGGGGAGCTGTTTTTT.

V is TRBV10-3 and J is TRBJ2-7; D is unresolved. Trimming removed 0 bases at V and 2 bases at J, with 17 bases between. The CDR3 is 17 amino acids. Germline V CDR1 and CDR2: ENHRY, SYGVKD. The CDR3 loop reads CAISESRVASTAYEQYF. As DNA, the CDR3 is TGTGCCATCAGTGAGTCGAGAGTCGCCAGCACGGCCTACGAGCAGTACTTC.

The chain joins TRBV5-4 to TRBJ1-1; 7 nucleotides line up with TRBD1. The length of the CDR3 is 15 residues. CDR1 is SGHNT, CDR2 YYREEE, per germline (reference sequence). After removal of 1 base from V and 3 bases from J, the junction contained 6 bases not matched to a gene. In DNA form, the CDR3 reads TGTGCCAGCAGCTTGAGTCAGGGGGAGTACACTGAAGCTTTCTTT. Protein: CASSLSQGEYTEAFF.

The chain couples TRBV5-4 to TRBJ2-1; D unresolved. This CDR3 region has 15 residues. V lost 4 bases, J lost 2 bases, and 13 bases lay in between. Germline CDR1 and CDR2: SGHNT and YYREEE (reference sequence). CDR3 in amino acids: CASSPQEYAYNEQFF. CDR3 bases: TGTGCCAGCAGCCCTCAGGAGTACGCCTACAATGAGCAGTTCTTC.

V is TRBV19 and J is TRBJ1-4; TRBD1 aligns across 9 bases. J gave up 6 bases and V 6 bases, and 5 bases lay outside the gene matches. The CDR3 has 14 amino acids. Germline values: CDR1 LNHDA, CDR2 SQIVND (reference sequence). CDR3 nucleotides: TGTGCCAGTAGGCAGACAGGGGGTGATGAAAAACTGTTTTTT. This codes for CASRQTGGDEKLFF.